This TCR beta chain was sequenced during a study of shared clonotypes between healthy human individuals. Worth noting for this clone: Its antigen is still unknown.

Study-level points and caveats: Clonotype sharing among donors was expected to depend on sequencing depth. The study found lower generation probabilities in non-shared clonotypes than in those shared by all four donors.

Germline V gene lookup returns CDR1 SGDLS and CDR2 YYNGEE. Trimming took 3 bases from V and 0 from J, leaving 9 bases between them. The CDR3 sequence is 14 residues long. Cells designated naive CD8 were CD45RO-negative and were positively selected for CCR7, with terminally differentiated effector memory CD45RA+ cells excluded. Every contributor of samples was a Caucasian grown-up residing in Nashville, Tennessee. The method was immunoSEQ multiplex PCR; TCRdb's version includes in-frame clones alone and lacks a portion of them. The table shows more than 2 million clones, with 93% occurring only once. The source of this sequence is a man aged 18 to 29 in good health. Some clones in this sample may be carry-over from other donors' samples. The sequencing input was naive CD8+ T cells from PBMCs. The rearrangement links TRBV9 to TRBJ1-2; D is unclear. In DNA form, the CDR3 reads TGTGCCAGCAGCGCAAACAGACCTAACTATGGCTACACCTTC. Protein product: CASSANRPNYGYTF.